The rows below give T cell receptor beta chains drawn from one sample of a study of blood T cells in healthy people across ages. TCRdb ran MiXCR on the 5' RACE reads and lists one entry per CDR3 protein. The data contain under 800,000 distinct CDR3 sequences, around 40% of them singletons. Material for sequencing was blood. The source of these receptors is an older woman in good health. The CDR3 runs from the conserved cysteine through the conserved F or W. A D gene is named only where the DNA matches it firmly. Size tells how often a clone was seen (once, few, many) or the class of an expanded clone, and some rows leave it out.

>NA|NA|TRBJ2-7|TRBV10-2
CASSESSAYEQYF
TGCGCCAGCAGTGAGTCGTCGGCCTACGAGCAGTACTTC
>NA|TRBD1|TRBJ2-2|TRBV7-2
CASSTRQGNGELFF
TGTGCCAGCAGCACCCGACAGGGGAACGGGGAGCTGTTTTTT
>NA|NA|TRBJ1-2|TRBV12-3/TRBV12-4
CASSIDTTGGYTF
TGTGCCAGCAGTATAGACACAACCGGTGGCTACACCTTC
>few|TRBD2|TRBJ2-7|TRBV6-6
CAAAGEGYEQYF
TGTGCCGCAGCGGGAGAGGGCTACGAGCAGTACTTC
>NA|TRBD2|TRBJ2-3|TRBV5-1
CASSLSGGFNTDTQYF
TGCGCCAGCAGCCTTAGCGGGGGGTTTAACACAGATACGCAGTATTTT
>NA|NA|TRBJ2-3|TRBV21-1
CASSTTGLGDSTDTQYF
TGTGCCAGCAGCACGACTGGCCTGGGGGATTCCACAGATACGCAGTATTTT
>few|TRBD2|TRBJ2-3|TRBV9
CASGPLAGGPTDTQYF
TGTGCCAGCGGACCTCTAGCGGGAGGGCCCACAGATACGCAGTATTTT
>few|NA|TRBJ2-1|TRBV24-1
CATSDLQSPYNEQFF
TGTGCCACCAGTGATTTGCAGTCACCGTACAATGAGCAGTTCTTC
>many|TRBD1|TRBJ2-7|TRBV5-1
CASSLGQGAVSEQYF
TGCGCCAGCAGCTTGGGACAGGGGGCTGTCTCCGAGCAGTACTTC
>many|NA|TRBJ2-7|TRBV5-1
CASSATGLPRDEQYF
TGCGCCAGCAGCGCAACAGGACTCCCTCGAGACGAGCAGTACTTC
>NA|TRBD1|TRBJ1-1|TRBV5-5
CASSPDRGWNTEAFF
TGTGCCAGCAGCCCCGACAGGGGTTGGAACACTGAAGCTTTCTTT
>few|NA|TRBJ2-7|TRBV4-3
CASSQDLERQVTSYEQYF
TGCGCCAGCAGCCAAGATCTCGAGAGACAGGTCACCTCCTACGAGCAGTACTTC
>few|NA|TRBJ1-2|TRBV7-9
CASSLAGPRYGYTF
TGTGCCAGCAGCTTAGCGGGGCCGCGCTATGGCTACACCTTC
>many|NA|TRBJ2-3|TRBV10-3
CAISEVTDTQYF
TGTGCCATCAGTGAAGTGACAGATACGCAGTATTTT
>many|TRBD2|TRBJ2-7|TRBV7-3
CASSPRTSGSQGEQYF
TGTGCCAGCAGCCCGAGGACTAGCGGGAGTCAGGGCGAGCAGTACTTC
>few|NA|TRBJ1-4|TRBV18
CASSPPNHISPTNEKLFF
TGTGCCAGCTCACCACCGAATCATATCAGCCCAACTAATGAAAAACTGTTTTTT
>few|TRBD1|TRBJ2-7|TRBV2
CASTHPTGAYEQYF
TGTGCCAGCACTCATCCGACAGGGGCCTACGAGCAGTACTTC
>few|NA|TRBJ1-1|TRBV6-2/TRBV6-3
CASSYVNTEAFF
TGTGCCAGCAGTTACGTGAACACTGAAGCTTTCTTT
>NA|NA|TRBJ2-7|TRBV6-6
CASLEAQGLREQYF
TGTGCCAGCCTTGAGGCGCAGGGGTTGCGGGAGCAGTACTTC
>NA|NA|TRBJ2-7|TRBV12-3/TRBV12-4
CASSPAAGSLEQYF
TGTGCCAGCAGTCCCGCGGCGGGATCCCTCGAGCAGTACTTC
>NA|TRBD2|TRBJ2-7|TRBV20-1
CSAQGLAGGLPYEQYF
TGCAGTGCTCAAGGACTAGCGGGAGGACTACCCTACGAGCAGTACTTC
>NA|NA|TRBJ1-4|TRBV12-3/TRBV12-4
CASSSTAGFTTNEKLFF
TGTGCCAGCAGTTCGACAGCCGGTTTTACGACTAATGAAAAACTGTTTTTT
>NA|TRBD1|TRBJ1-5|TRBV20-1
CSAKTGDQPQHF
TGCAGTGCCAAGACAGGGGATCAGCCCCAGCATTTT
>few|TRBD1|TRBJ2-5|TRBV28
CASSPYRDRPQETQYF
TGTGCCAGCAGCCCTTATAGGGACAGGCCCCAAGAGACCCAGTACTTC
>few|NA|TRBJ1-5|TRBV10-3
CAISVGSSNPLSNQPQHF
TGTGCCATCAGTGTTGGCAGTTCCAACCCCCTTAGCAATCAGCCCCAGCATTTT
>NA|TRBD2|TRBJ2-7|TRBV15
CATSREKAGTSYEQYF
TGTGCCACCAGCAGGGAGAAAGCGGGAACCTCCTACGAGCAGTACTTC
>NA|NA|TRBJ2-5|TRBV5-1
CASSLGVRGETQYF
TGCGCCAGCAGCTTGGGGGTCCGTGGCGAGACCCAGTACTTC
>NA|NA|TRBJ1-2|TRBV28
CASGLIGRTLGGYTF
TGTGCCAGCGGATTAATCGGACGGACCCTCGGCGGCTACACCTTC
>once|NA|TRBJ2-5|TRBV10-3
CAISESKRTQYF
TGTGCCATCAGTGAGTCTAAACGGACCCAGTACTTC
>NA|TRBD2|TRBJ2-5|TRBV18
CASSPPGLAIETQYF
TGTGCCAGCTCACCGCCGGGACTAGCCATCGAGACCCAGTACTTC
>NA|TRBD1|TRBJ1-1|TRBV5-6
CASSNQGASTEAFF
TGTGCCAGCAGCAACCAGGGGGCGAGTACTGAAGCTTTCTTT
>NA|TRBD2|TRBJ2-1|TRBV6-4
CASSKTSGGAAEQFF
TGTGCCAGCAGTAAGACTAGCGGGGGGGCCGCTGAGCAGTTCTTC
>many|NA|TRBJ2-7|TRBV6-2/TRBV6-3
CASSSNAYEQYF
TGTGCCAGCAGTTCAAACGCCTACGAGCAGTACTTC
>many|NA|TRBJ2-7|TRBV9
CASSPRLLPYEQYF
TGTGCCAGCAGCCCCAGACTTCTACCCTACGAGCAGTACTTC
>NA|TRBD1|TRBJ1-1|TRBV28
CASSLRQGAVNTGAFF
TGTGCCAGCAGTCTCCGACAGGGAGCGGTGAACACTGGAGCTTTCTTT
>NA|NA|TRBJ2-3|TRBV5-6
CASSVTSLADTQYF
TGTGCCAGCAGCGTTACTAGCTTAGCAGATACGCAGTATTTT
>NA|NA|TRBJ2-4|TRBV2
CASTRGPDSRFKQYF
TGTGCCAGCACGAGAGGCCCGGACTCCCGGTTTAAGCAGTACTTC
>many|NA|TRBJ1-5|TRBV29-1
CSVGNREEQPQHF
TGCAGCGTTGGGAACAGGGAAGAACAGCCCCAGCATTTT
>few|NA|TRBJ2-7|TRBV24-1
CATSGGPPYEQYF
TGTGCCACCAGTGGAGGGCCGCCCTACGAGCAGTACTTC
>NA|TRBD1|TRBJ2-5|TRBV7-9
CASSSRQGVDRETQYF
TGTGCCAGCAGCTCGCGACAGGGGGTTGACAGAGAGACCCAGTACTTC
>few|NA|TRBJ2-2|TRBV4-2
CASSQDAGGGGGELFF
TGTGCCAGCAGCCAAGATGCAGGGGGAGGTGGCGGGGAGCTGTTTTTT
>few|TRBD2|TRBJ2-1|TRBV20-1
CSASPSGGAHEQFF
TGCAGTGCTAGTCCTAGCGGGGGGGCTCATGAGCAGTTCTTC
>NA|NA|TRBJ2-5|TRBV7-6
CASSRAAEYQETQYF
TGTGCCAGCAGCCGAGCCGCGGAGTACCAAGAGACCCAGTACTTC
>many|NA|TRBJ2-1|TRBV3-1
CASRVGADLYNEQFF
TGTGCCAGCAGAGTCGGGGCAGACCTTTACAATGAGCAGTTCTTC
>NA|NA|TRBJ1-3|TRBV4-2
CASSQDGTAFSGNTIYF
TGTGCCAGCAGCCAAGATGGGACGGCGTTCTCTGGAAACACCATATATTTT
>NA|TRBD1|TRBJ2-1|TRBV7-2
CASSSQGAGQFF
TGTGCCAGCAGCTCACAGGGGGCTGGGCAGTTCTTC
>NA|NA|TRBJ1-2|TRBV7-2
CAIPGSRNGYTF
TGTGCCATTCCAGGGAGCCGGAATGGCTACACCTTC
>NA|TRBD1|TRBJ1-1|TRBV10-3
CAIKGEGGPDTEAFF
TGTGCCATCAAAGGAGAAGGGGGCCCCGACACTGAAGCTTTCTTT
>NA|TRBD1|TRBJ2-5|TRBV6-1
CASASGTGPQETQYF
TGTGCCAGCGCCTCCGGGACAGGCCCCCAAGAGACCCAGTACTTC